The next 2 T cell receptor beta chains were all read from a single sample in a study of PD-1 blockade in classical Hodgkin lymphoma. TCRdb's copy holds only in-frame clones and misses some; the assay was immunoSEQ multiplex PCR. The sample gives tens of thousands of clones, more than 65% of which show up once; around 20% is in the top ten. Specified time point: cycle 4 day 1 (C4D1), after more than 5 weeks of nivolumab. Each patient relapsed following autologous stem cell transplantation, and prior brentuximab vedotin exposure differed. The starting material was peripheral blood mononuclear cells (PBMCs), obtained before the fourth cycle of nivolumab. All receptors come from a human donor with classical Hodgkin lymphoma.

In DNA, the CDR3 is TGTGCCAGCGACAGGGGAACTGAAGCTTTCTTT. It codes for CASDRGTEAFF. This chain uses TRBV7-9 with TRBJ1-1; 8 positions agree with TRBD1. V was clipped by 8 bases and J by 5 bases; unmatched bases: 1. Germline V gene sequence: CDR1 SEHNR, CDR2 FQNEAQ (reference sequence). The CDR3 has 11 residues.

This clone was seen a single time. The chain has TRBV6-1 and TRBJ2-5; D is uncertain. Germline V CDR1 and CDR2: MNHNS, SASEGT. The ends were cut back, 5 bases at V and 5 bases at J, with 9 bases in the middle. There are 12 residues in the CDR3. CDR3 protein: CASSSGGETQYF. The DNA for the CDR3 is TGTGCCAGCAGTTCTGGTGGGGAGACCCAGTACTTC.